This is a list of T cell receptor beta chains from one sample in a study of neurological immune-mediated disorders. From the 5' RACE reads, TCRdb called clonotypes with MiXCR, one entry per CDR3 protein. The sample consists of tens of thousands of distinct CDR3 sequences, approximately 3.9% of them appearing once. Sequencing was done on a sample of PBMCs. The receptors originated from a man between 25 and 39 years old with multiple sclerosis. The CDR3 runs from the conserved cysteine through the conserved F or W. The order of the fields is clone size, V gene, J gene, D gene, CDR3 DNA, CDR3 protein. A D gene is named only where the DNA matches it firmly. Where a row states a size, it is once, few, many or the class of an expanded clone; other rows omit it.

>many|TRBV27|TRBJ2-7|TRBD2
TGTGCCAGCAGGCCCGGGACTAGAATACGGGCCACCGAGCAGTACTTC
CASRPGTRIRATEQYF
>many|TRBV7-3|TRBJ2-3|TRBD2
TGTGCCAGCAGCCCATACGGGCTAGCGGCTAGCACAGATACGCAGTATTTT
CASSPYGLAASTDTQYF
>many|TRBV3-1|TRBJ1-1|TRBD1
TGTGCCAGCAGCTTAGGACAAACCCAGGGGGTAGCTGAAGCTTTCTTT
CASSLGQTQGVAEAFF
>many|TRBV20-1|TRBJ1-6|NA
TGCAGTGCTAGGAAAAATGACGGCTCCTATAATTCACCCCTCCACTTT
CSARKNDGSYNSPLHF
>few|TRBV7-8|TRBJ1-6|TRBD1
TGTGCCAGCAGCCCAGTGGGACAGGGGGATTCACCCCTCCACTTT
CASSPVGQGDSPLHF
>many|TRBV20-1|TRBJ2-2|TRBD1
TGCAGTGCTAGAGATATGAGGGGGCTAACCGGGGAGCTGTTTTTT
CSARDMRGLTGELFF
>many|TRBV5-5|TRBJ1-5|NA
TGTGCCAGCAGCTCGCTACAGGGACCCCAGCATTTT
CASSSLQGPQHF
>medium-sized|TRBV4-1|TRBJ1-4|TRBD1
TGCGCCAGCAGCCAAGTCGGAGGGGGCGGTGAAAAACTGTTTTTT
CASSQVGGGGEKLFF
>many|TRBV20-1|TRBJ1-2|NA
TGCAGTGCTAGAGATCCGGCAGGGCTTGGCTACACCTTC
CSARDPAGLGYTF
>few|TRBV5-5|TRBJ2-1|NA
TGTGCCAGCAGCTTTGACAGTTACAATGAGCAGTTCTTC
CASSFDSYNEQFF
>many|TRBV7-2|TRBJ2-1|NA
TGTGCCAGCAGCTTGATCGAGGGGGTGAATGAGCAGTTCTTC
CASSLIEGVNEQFF
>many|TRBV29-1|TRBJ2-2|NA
TGCAGCGTTGATCTACCGGCCGGGGAGCTGTTTTTT
CSVDLPAGELFF
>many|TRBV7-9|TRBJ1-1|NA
TGTGCCAGCAGCTTAGCCCCGGGAGGGCGAGGGGCTTTCTTT
CASSLAPGGRGAFF
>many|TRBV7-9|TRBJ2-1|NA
TGTGCCAGCAGTCAATCGGAGCGGAATGAGCAGTTCTTC
CASSQSERNEQFF
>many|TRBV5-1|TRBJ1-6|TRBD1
TGCGCCAGCAGCCGGGACAGGGGATCGAGTTCACCCCTCCACTTT
CASSRDRGSSSPLHF
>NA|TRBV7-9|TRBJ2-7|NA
TGTGCCAGCAGCCCGGCACAGAACTTCTACGAGCAGTACTTC
CASSPAQNFYEQYF
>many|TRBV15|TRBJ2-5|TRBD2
TGTGCCACCAACTCCGGGACTAGCGGGACAGAGACCCAGTACTTC
CATNSGTSGTETQYF
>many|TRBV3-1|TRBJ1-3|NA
TGTGCCAGCAGCGGTGGGTACCAAGGCACCATATATTTT
CASSGGYQGTIYF
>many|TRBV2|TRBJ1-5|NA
TGTGCCAGCAGTGAAGCCCAGGTTGCTCAGCCCCAGCATTTT
CASSEAQVAQPQHF
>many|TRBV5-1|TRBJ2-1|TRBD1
TGCGCCAGCAGCCTGGGACAGGGGATCGATGAGCAGTTCTTC
CASSLGQGIDEQFF
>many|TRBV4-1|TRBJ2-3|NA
TGCGCCAGCAGCCAAGTGCAGAGCTTAAGTGAAACGCAGTATTTT
CASSQVQSLSETQYF
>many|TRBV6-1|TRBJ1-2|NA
TGTGCCAGCAGTTCCGGGACAAACCACAGATCTTATGGCTACACCTTC
CASSSGTNHRSYGYTF
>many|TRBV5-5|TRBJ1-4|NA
TGTGCCAGCAGCCCTGGGGAGGCTAATAATGAAAAACTGTTTTTT
CASSPGEANNEKLFF
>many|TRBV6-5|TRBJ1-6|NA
TGTGCCAGCAGTTACTCGAGTCTCGGGTATAATTCACCCCTCCACTTT
CASSYSSLGYNSPLHF
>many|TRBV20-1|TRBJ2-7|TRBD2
TGCAGTCGCCGGGAGGAGCAGCCCTCCTACGAGCAGTACTTC
CSRREEQPSYEQYF
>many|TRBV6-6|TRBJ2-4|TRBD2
TGTGCCAGCAGTACTCCTGGGAGGGAAAACATTCAGTACTTC
CASSTPGRENIQYF
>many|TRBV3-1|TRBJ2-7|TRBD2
TGTGCCAGCAGCCAAGCTGTGGGACTAGCGGGATTCTCCTACGAGCAGTACTTC
CASSQAVGLAGFSYEQYF